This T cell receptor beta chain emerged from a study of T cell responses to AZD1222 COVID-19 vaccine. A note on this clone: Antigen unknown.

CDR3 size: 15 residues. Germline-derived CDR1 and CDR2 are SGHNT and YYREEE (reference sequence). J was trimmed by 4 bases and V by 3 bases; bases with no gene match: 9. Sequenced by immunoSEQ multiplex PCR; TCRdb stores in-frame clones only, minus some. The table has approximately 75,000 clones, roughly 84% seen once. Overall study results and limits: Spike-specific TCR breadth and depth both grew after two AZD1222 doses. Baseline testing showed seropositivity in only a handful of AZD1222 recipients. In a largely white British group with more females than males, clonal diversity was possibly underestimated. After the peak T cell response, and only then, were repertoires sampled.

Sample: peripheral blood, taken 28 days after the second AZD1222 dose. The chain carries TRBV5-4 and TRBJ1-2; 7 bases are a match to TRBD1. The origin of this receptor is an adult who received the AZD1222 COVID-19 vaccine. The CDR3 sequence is CASSSLQGFGYGYTF. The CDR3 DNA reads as TGTGCCAGCAGCTCTTTACAGGGGTTTGGCTATGGCTACACCTTC.